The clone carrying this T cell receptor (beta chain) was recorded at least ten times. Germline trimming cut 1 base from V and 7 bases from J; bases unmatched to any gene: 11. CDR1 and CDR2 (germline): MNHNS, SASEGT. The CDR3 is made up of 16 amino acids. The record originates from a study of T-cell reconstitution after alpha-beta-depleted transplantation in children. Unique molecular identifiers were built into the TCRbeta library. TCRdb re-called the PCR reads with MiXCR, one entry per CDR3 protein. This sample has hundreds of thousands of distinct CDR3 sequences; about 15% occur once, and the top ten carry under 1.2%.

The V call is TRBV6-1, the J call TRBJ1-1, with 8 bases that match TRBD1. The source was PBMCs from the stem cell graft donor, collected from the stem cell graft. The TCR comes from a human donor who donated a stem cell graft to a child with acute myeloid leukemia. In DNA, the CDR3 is TGTGCCAGCAGTGAAGGGACAGGGAGACTTACTGTTGAAGCTTTCTTT. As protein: CASSEGTGRLTVEAFF.